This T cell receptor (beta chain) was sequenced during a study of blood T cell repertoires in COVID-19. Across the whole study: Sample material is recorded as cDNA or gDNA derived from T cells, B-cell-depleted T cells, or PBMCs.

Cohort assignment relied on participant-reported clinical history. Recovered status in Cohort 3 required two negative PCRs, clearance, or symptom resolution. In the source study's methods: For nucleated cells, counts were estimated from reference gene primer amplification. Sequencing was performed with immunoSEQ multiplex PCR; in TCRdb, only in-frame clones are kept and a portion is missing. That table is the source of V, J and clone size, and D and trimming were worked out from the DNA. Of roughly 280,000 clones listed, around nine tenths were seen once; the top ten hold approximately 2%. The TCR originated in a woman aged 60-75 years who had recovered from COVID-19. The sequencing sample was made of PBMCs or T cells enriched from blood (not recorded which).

CDR3 nucleotides: TGTGCCAGCTCTGTTGGCGGTAGCAATCAGCCCCAGCATTTT. This codes for CASSVGGSNQPQHF. The chain combines TRBV18 with TRBJ1-5; D uncertain. The ends were cut back, 6 bases at V and 0 bases at J, with 9 bases in the middle. There are 14 residues in the CDR3. Germline loops: CDR1 KGHSH, CDR2 LQKENI.